The clone carrying this T cell receptor beta chain has a count of ten or more. Its cognate antigen is unknown. RNA transcripts served as the template for amplifying TCR beta CDR3 regions. When the TCR CDR3 underwent first-round RT-PCR, the HTBI primer set was used. TCRdb ran MiXCR on the multiplex PCR reads and lists one entry per CDR3 protein. The sample consists of hundreds of thousands of distinct CDR3 sequences, approximately 15% of them appearing once. This CDR3 has 15 amino acids. V was clipped by 4 bases and J by 2 bases, with 11 bases between them. These data originate in a study of T cells in Graves' hyperthyroidism and ophthalmopathy. Across the whole study: Before treatment of any kind, peripheral blood was taken at initial diagnosis.

Broader study findings: Most clonotypes expanded in the thyroid (above 0.001) were also present in blood.

In the ophthalmopathy cohort, Clinical Activity Score was at least 3, NOSPECS grade at least 4, and duration under 3 months. Uncontrolled infection, other autoimmune disease, pregnancy and lactation each barred patients from inclusion. V usage is TRBV12-3 or TRBV12-4 and J usage is TRBJ2-2, with D hard to call. Sample: blood. This clonotype originated in a woman aged 50 to 60 with Graves' ophthalmopathy. The CDR3 sequence is CASSSTGINTGELFF. The CDR3 DNA sequence: TGTGCCAGCAGTTCTACTGGGATCAACACCGGGGAGCTGTTTTTT.